This T cell receptor beta chain appears in the sequencing data of a study of T cell responses to AZD1222 COVID-19 vaccine. Assay: immunoSEQ multiplex PCR; the TCRdb copy retains only in-frame clones and omits some. The sample carries fewer than 150,000 clones, 70% to 85% recorded once. The germline gives CDR1 SEHNR, CDR2 FQNEAQ (reference sequence). Trimming pared 3 bases from V and 5 bases from J, leaving 10 bases between. CDR3 length: 13 amino acids. General study findings and limits: Within unmutated variant regions lay the reported targets of nearly half of spike-specific TCRs. Repertoires were obtained only post-peak T cell response.

Of note for this clone: Antigen unknown.

The sequence was collected from an adult in good health. The material sequenced was peripheral blood, taken on day 0 of AZD1222 vaccination. The chain is built from TRBV7-9 and TRBJ1-1; TRBD1 might be the D (6 bases). CDR3 sequence reads: CASSFGQGTEAFF. The CDR3 nucleotides are TGTGCCAGCAGCTTCGGGCAGGGGACTGAAGCTTTCTTT.